This TCR beta chain comes out of a study of monozygotic twins with inflammatory bowel disease. Broader study findings: Cells of different T cell subtypes could not be told apart.

UMIs incorporating a 6-nucleotide sample barcode were appended by means of template switching. TCRdb reprocessed the 5' RACE reads, with one entry per CDR3 protein and no DNA. The sample table includes about 450,000 distinct CDR3 sequences. The CDR3 is made up of 13 amino acids. The germline CDR1 and CDR2 sequences are SGHTA and FQGNSA. In regard to this clonotype: Its target is unknown.

The chain joins TRBV7-2 to TRBJ2-1; TCRdb proposes TRBD1, but this gene call is untestable without DNA. Sequenced material: blood. The TCR comes from a human donor with ulcerative colitis or Crohn's disease, or a healthy co-twin of an affected twin (not recorded which). The chain's CDR3 is CASSLNQGFGQFF.